The 14 T cell receptor beta chains listed next were all sequenced from one sample in a study of blood T cells in healthy people across ages (dated by TCRdb to 2015 to 2017). Libraries were prepared through 5' RACE. The data were produced on an Illumina HiSeq 2500. A second roughly 7 to 11 cycle PCR used a sample-barcoded 5' primer and a J-beta primer mix. The public reads were run again by TCRdb, first through fastp at Q25 and then through MiXCR, and only productive beta chains were kept. Records with the same CDR3 protein are collapsed into one entry carrying the most frequent genes and DNA. This sample comprises more than 600,000 distinct CDR3 sequences, around a quarter of them detected only once. 9.4% of the sample comes from the top ten. This same sample was also part of a study on T cells of mothers and their children.

Specimen: blood. Receptors were obtained from a boy aged 5 to 17 in good health.

Notes on this clonotype: The junction shows a germline mismatch at one end, possibly a read error. The chain combines TRBV4-2 with TRBJ2-1; a possible D gene is TRBD2 (6 bases). The CDR3 extends over 17 amino acids. Germline V gene data show CDR1 as LGHNA and CDR2 as YNFKEQ. The chain's CDR3 is CASSQDVPGSPYNERFF. In nucleotides, the CDR3 is TGTGCCAGCAGCCAAGACGTCCCCGGGAGCCCCTACAATGAGCGGTTCTTC.

In this sample, this clonotype turned up a few times. The chain couples TRBV5-1 to TRBJ2-5; 10 nucleotides line up with TRBD2. In germline, CDR1 is SGHRS, CDR2 YFSETQ. This CDR3 comprises 15 residues. J gave up 3 bases and V 3 bases, and 5 bases lay outside the gene matches. CDR3 nucleotides: TGCGCCAGCAGCTCCGGACTAGCGGAGGAAGAGACCCAGTACTTC. Protein sequence: CASSSGLAEEETQYF.

This clonotype was detected only a few times. The chain is built from TRBV27 and TRBJ2-5, with TRBD1 identical over 11 bases. Germline V lookup: CDR1 MNHEY, CDR2 SMNVEV (reference sequence). V shed 4 bases, J shed 5 bases, and the junction held 6 bases outside the gene matches. The CDR3 sequence is 15 residues long. The CDR3 spells CASSSPDRGQETQYF. The CDR3 DNA reads as TGTGCCAGCAGTTCCCCGGACAGGGGGCAGGAGACCCAGTACTTC.

This clonotype was seen only a few times. The genes are TRBV7-9 and TRBJ2-5; D remains ambiguous. The CDR3 has 13 amino acids. Germline V CDR1 and CDR2: SEHNR, FQNEAQ (reference sequence). Trimming removed 5 bases from V and 7 bases from J, with 14 bases in between. CDR3 region: CASSPKTWGTQYF. Written as DNA, the CDR3 is TGTGCCAGCAGCCCGAAGACTTGGGGGACCCAGTACTTC.

The CDR3 nucleotides read TGCGCCAGCAGCGCGACAGTGATCCAAGAGACCCAGTACTTC. Protein sequence: CASSATVIQETQYF. The V and J genes are TRBV5-1 and TRBJ2-5; TRBD1 is a possible D gene (5 bases). The CDR3 consists of 14 residues. Trimming took 4 bases from V and 1 from J, leaving 11 bases between them. From germline, CDR1 is SGHRS and CDR2 YFSETQ. The full variable domain, completed using reference TRBV5-1 and TRBJ2-5, is KAGVTQTPRYLIKTRGQQVTLSCSPISGHRSVSWYQQTPGQGLQFLFEYFSETQRNKGNFPGRFSGRQFSNSRSEMNVSTLELGDSALYLCASSATVIQETQYFGPGTRLLVL.

The chain recombines TRBV4-2 with TRBJ2-5; D remains unclear. Germline lookup yields CDR1 LGHNA and CDR2 YNFKEQ. V lost 3 bases, J lost 5 bases, and 13 bases lay in between. This CDR3 comprises 14 residues. The CDR3 sequence: CASSHLQLGETQYF. Written as DNA, the CDR3 is TGTGCCAGCAGCCATCTTCAGCTGGGGGAGACCCAGTACTTC.

This clonotype was counted between two and nine times. The genes are TRBV28 and TRBJ2-4, with unresolved D. The CDR3 consists of 15 residues. V lost 5 bases and J 1 base, leaving 12 bases between the germline ends. In germline, CDR1 is MDHEN, CDR2 SYDVKM. The CDR3 nucleotides are TGTGCCAGCAGTCCGAAGGGATGGGCCAAAAACATTCAGTACTTC. Translated, it gives CASSPKGWAKNIQYF. Supplemented by reference TRBV28 and TRBJ2-4, the full variable domain reads DVKVTQSSRYLVKRTGEKVFLECVQDMDHENMFWYRQDPGLGLRLIYFSYDVKMKEKGDIPEGYSVSREKKERFSLILESASTNQTSMYLCASSPKGWAKNIQYFGAGTRLSVL.

The J gene is TRBJ2-1, the V gene TRBV20-1, with a weak D call TRBD1 (6 bases). The CDR3 consists of 15 residues. The V and J ends lost 5 bases and 0 bases respectively, with 14 bases between them. The germline gives CDR1 DFQATT, CDR2 SNEGSKA (reference sequence). CDR3: CSAGPQGSSYNEQFF. The DNA for the CDR3 is TGCAGTGCTGGCCCACAGGGAAGCTCCTACAATGAGCAGTTCTTC.

The chain recombines TRBV20-1 with TRBJ2-7; 7 nucleotides line up with TRBD2. Trimming removed 6 bases from V and 0 bases from J; junction bases left unmatched: 5. The CDR3 covers 13 residues. Germline V gene sequence: CDR1 DFQATT, CDR2 SNEGSKA (reference sequence). As DNA, the CDR3 is TGCAGTGCGGAAAGCGGGGCCTCCTACGAGCAGTACTTC. Translated: CSAESGASYEQYF.

This clonotype came up a few times. The J gene is TRBJ1-1, the V gene TRBV7-9; 7 positions match TRBD1. The CDR3 extends over 17 amino acids. V trimming: 3 bases; J trimming: 7 bases; junction bases outside the gene matches: 17. Germline-derived CDR1 and CDR2 are SEHNR and FQNEAQ (reference sequence). This CDR3 is CASSLPPLGWTGNEAFF. DNA of the CDR3: TGTGCCAGCAGCTTGCCCCCTTTGGGGTGGACAGGCAATGAAGCTTTCTTT.

This clonotype has a handful of counts. The rearrangement joins TRBV7-3 to TRBJ1-5; D ambiguous. From germline, CDR1 is SGHTA and CDR2 FQGTGA. The V end was cut by 5 bases, the J end by 6 bases, with 17 bases between. The CDR3 contains 15 residues. For the CDR3, the DNA is TGTGCCAGCAGCCCCCTAATGAGGGTAGGTCAGCCCCAGCATTTT. Its protein is CASSPLMRVGQPQHF.

This clonotype has more than one count but fewer than ten. This rearrangement joins TRBV12-3 or TRBV12-4 to TRBJ1-2, with 9 bases fitting TRBD1. The junction had 7 bases not matched to a gene; V was cut back by 4 bases and J by 7 bases. The CDR3 loop spans 14 amino acids. The CDR3 region has the DNA TGTGCCAGCAGTTCCTCACAGGGGGCCGGTGGCTACACCTTC. Protein product: CASSSSQGAGGYTF.

This clonotype has a handful of counts. The chain carries TRBV5-6 and TRBJ1-5; 7 bases match TRBD1. Germline-derived CDR1 and CDR2 are SGHDT and YYEEEE. The CDR3 has 14 residues. V was clipped by 4 bases and J by 4 bases; unmatched bases: 5. This chain's CDR3 is CASSTLQGNQPQHF. DNA of the CDR3: TGTGCCAGCAGCACCCTACAGGGGAATCAGCCCCAGCATTTT.

The table lists this clonotype with a few counts. The J gene is TRBJ2-7, the V gene TRBV28, with 7 bases matching TRBD1. CDR3 length: 15 residues. Germline CDR1 MDHEN, CDR2 SYDVKM. The V and J ends lost 6 bases and 0 bases, in that order; junction bases with no gene match: 8. The CDR3 is CASRPPDRSSYEQYF. As DNA, the CDR3 is TGTGCCAGCAGGCCGCCGGACAGGAGCTCCTACGAGCAGTACTTC.